This section outlines one T cell receptor (beta chain) sequence together with its context. This CDR3 comprises 13 residues. CDR1 and CDR2 (germline): LNHNV, YYDKDF (reference sequence). V was pared by 5 bases and J by 1 base, with 8 bases between. This entry comes from a study of T cell responses to AZD1222 COVID-19 vaccine. Sequencing was performed with immunoSEQ multiplex PCR; in TCRdb, only in-frame clones are kept and a portion is missing. The profile shows some 45,000 clones, about 90% of them singletons. The TCR was taken from an adult who received the AZD1222 COVID-19 vaccine. This material consisted of peripheral blood, taken 28 days after the second AZD1222 dose. The chain couples TRBV15 to TRBJ1-2; D is unresolved. The CDR3 here is CATSGGRNYGYTF. The CDR3, as DNA: TGTGCCACCAGCGGAGGACGTAACTATGGCTACACCTTC.